This T cell receptor (beta chain) was captured by sequencing in a study of T cell responses to AZD1222 COVID-19 vaccine. Study observations and caveats: Among the donors, most were white British and more were female, and clonal diversity was possibly underestimated.

Comment on this clone: What it binds is not known.

The protocol was immunoSEQ multiplex PCR, while the TCRdb copy is restricted to in-frame clones and leaves out a portion. Here the sample spans 95,000 or so clones, around nine tenths being singletons. The CDR3 extends over 14 amino acids. After removal of 4 bases from V and 9 bases from J, the junction contained 5 bases not matched to a gene. Germline CDR1 SGDLS, CDR2 YYNGEE. This clonotype originated in an adult in good health. The gene calls are TRBV9 and TRBJ1-6, with TRBD1 identical over 9 bases. The sequences come from peripheral blood, collected on day 0 of MenACWY control vaccination. CDR3 in DNA: TGTGCCAGCAGCAGGGACAGGGTTATTTCACCCCTCCACTTT. It translates to CASSRDRVISPLHF.